The following is a T cell receptor beta chain sequence with its context. Its antigen is still unknown. No base quality values were provided; no much bigger clone lies one nucleotide off. The method behind the library was multiplex PCR. Sequenced on an Illumina HiSeq 4000. To build TCR beta libraries, CDR3 regions were amplified by Arm-PCR using iRepertoire HTBI primers. Gel purification was performed on PCR products prior to sequencing. On the authors' methods: Across samples, 60 to 80 TRBV and 15 or so TRBJ segments were identified and used for gene usage analysis of CDR3 amino acid clonotypes. COPE and FqMerger were used to merge filtered high-quality paired reads into contigs. BLAST was used to align contigs to IMGT TRBV, TRBD and TRBJ reference genes, with CDR3 defined following IMGT. Highly expanded clones were defined as clonotypes with a frequency above 0.1%. Repertoire diversity was measured by Shannon entropy, and V-J evenness by the Gini coefficient. A clonotype was considered public if more than one individual shared it. TCRdb applied fastp at Q25 and MiXCR to the public reads, then kept only in-frame beta chains. Every distinct CDR3 protein forms one entry, paired with its most common genes and DNA. The V and J calls reflect TCRdb's pipeline rather than the authors' work. This sample holds 450,000 to 600,000 distinct CDR3 sequences; approximately 12% were observed only once. Roughly 10% of the sample comes from the top ten.

This entry belongs to a study of regulatory T cells in long-lasting Graves disease (dated by TCRdb to 2020 to 2022). With regard to the full study: Newly diagnosed Graves' disease patients had taken antithyroid drugs for less than 3 months. Patients with persistent Graves' disease were compared with patients with newly diagnosed Graves' disease using TCR sequencing and RNA sequencing of peripheral blood. The study was conducted in China and was registered as a clinical trial. TCR sequencing covered about 13 persistent and around 20 newly diagnosed Graves' disease patients, 33 samples in total.

V is reduced by 2 bases and J by 6 bases, leaving a spacing of 8 bases between them. Counted from cysteine to phenylalanine, this CDR3 has 14 amino acids. Only the CDR3 DNA stays, 42 bases, in frame from base 1. Taken from the germline V gene, the CDR1 and CDR2 loops are MGHDK and SYGVNS. The label giving this sample's time point can be read as: newly diagnosed GD, antithyroid drugs for less than 3 months. For both TCR sequencing and RNA sequencing, RNA was extracted from PBMCs in TRIzol. The diagnosis of Graves' disease followed American Thyroid Association guidelines. Recruitment of patients was carried out at an endocrinology department in Xi'an, China. From each patient, around 9 milliliters of peripheral blood was collected into an EDTA anticoagulant tube. PBMCs were isolated by Ficoll Paque Plus density gradient separation without further T cell sorting. RNA quality was checked with an Agilent 2100 Bioanalyzer and agarose gel, and concentration with a NanoDrop 2000.

Study-wide findings and limitations: Only the TCR beta chain was sequenced and analyzed. Persistent patients shared more public clonotypes among themselves (under 3,000) than newly diagnosed patients did (about 1,000). Preferential use of TRBV28, TRBJ1-2 and TRBJ2-5 was observed in persistent disease, whereas TRBV20-1 and TRBJ2-1 were favored in newly diagnosed disease. Compared with newly diagnosed patients, patients with persistent Graves' disease had lower TCR Shannon entropy and fewer highly expanded clones, which suggests clonal expansion. The small sample size was acknowledged by the authors as a limitation that may reduce accuracy. Because the primary lesion, thyroid tissue, could not be accessed, the study looked at peripheral blood alone.

These sequences were also reported in another study, on T cells in Graves' hyperthyroidism and ophthalmopathy. From the second report: A patient counted as having stable Graves' hyperthyroidism if no progression to ophthalmopathy occurred over 18 months of follow-up. Hyperthyroidism patients were aged 18 to 65 years and newly diagnosed, with disease duration of less than 2 months. Patients with uncontrolled infections, other autoimmune diseases, pregnancy or lactation were excluded. Diagnoses were based on clinical symptoms, serum thyroxine and TRAb, thyroid ultrasound and orbital computed tomography. The first round of RT-PCR for the TCR CDR3 was performed with the HTBI primer set and the Qiagen OneStep RT-PCR kit. Most expanded thyroid clonotypes (frequency above 0.001) were also detected in blood, suggesting blood repertoires may reflect thyroid immune responses. Ophthalmopathy was separated from stable hyperthyroidism by a 13 V-J signature model, with approximately 85% sensitivity and about 81% specificity obtained in cross-validation and 80%/75% obtained in testing. During validation, the model predicted progression to ophthalmopathy a median of about 5.9 months ahead of onset, with just under 71% sensitivity and roughly 75% specificity. TCR V-J signatures able to tell the groups apart were searched for in a discovery cohort of 95 or so patients, of whom approximately 40 had Graves' ophthalmopathy and 57 had stable Graves' hyperthyroidism. An independent validation cohort of under 20 hyperthyroidism patients and more than 15 patients who later progressed to ophthalmopathy tested prospective prediction of ophthalmopathy. The 80 to 100 discovery patients were randomly divided into training and test sets at a 7:3 ratio. In about 6 Graves' hyperthyroidism patients, the study also compared T-cell repertoires from thyroid tissue with T-cell repertoires from blood. Following sampling, methimazole starting at 30 mg daily was given to hyperthyroidism patients, and high-dose intravenous methylprednisolone was given to ophthalmopathy patients. Libraries were constructed in a second round of multiplex PCR, after which size selection and purification were carried out. Libraries were sequenced paired-end with 100 bp reads on an Illumina HiSeq2000. SOAPnuke was used to process the raw data, throwing out any read that contained adapters or uncalled bases, had a mean Phred below 15, or lacked an exact constant-primer or identifier match. High-quality paired reads were merged with COPE v1.2.5, and unique nucleotide sequences were defined as clonotypes. MiTCR v1.1 was used to align clonotypes to the IMGT TRBV, TRBD and TRBJ reference segments. The analysis was restricted to V-J combinations with a frequency above 0.0001, which together covered 99.2% of the repertoires. The TCS score was defined as the ratio of F50 (clonal expansion) to E x V (chaos), calculated using BLOSUM62-based TCRdist between CDR3 peptides within each V-J. Welch's t-statistics and random forest reduced 500 to 650 V-J features to 10 to 15, which were used in a naive Bayes classifier (R e1071). Sample size was not statistically predetermined, and investigators were not blinded to group allocation. The paper describes TCR Vbeta CDR3 sequencing of roughly 130 peripheral blood samples, made up of 40 to 45 ophthalmopathy patients, around 78 hyperthyroidism patients and roughly 17 progressor patients.

The sequence derives from a young man with Graves disease. Donor details come from another sample of the same person, matched by shared clones. The sequence joins TRBV25-1 to TRBJ1-6; the D gene lacks a confident call. Here the sequenced sample was peripheral blood mononuclear cells (PBMCs), taken at new diagnosis, from a patient treated with antithyroid drugs. The sequenced DNA is TGTGCCAGCAGTGAAAACGGCAGTAATTCACCCCTCCACTTT. Its protein product is CASSENGSNSPLHF. The reference TRBV25-1 and TRBJ1-6 proteins fill in what lies around the CDR3, so the full variable domain reads EADIYQTPRYLVIGTGKKITLECSQTMGHDKMYWYQQDPGMELHLIHYSYGVNSTEKGDLSSESTVSRIRTEHFPLTLESARPSHTSQYLCASSENGSNSPLHFGNGTRLTVT.